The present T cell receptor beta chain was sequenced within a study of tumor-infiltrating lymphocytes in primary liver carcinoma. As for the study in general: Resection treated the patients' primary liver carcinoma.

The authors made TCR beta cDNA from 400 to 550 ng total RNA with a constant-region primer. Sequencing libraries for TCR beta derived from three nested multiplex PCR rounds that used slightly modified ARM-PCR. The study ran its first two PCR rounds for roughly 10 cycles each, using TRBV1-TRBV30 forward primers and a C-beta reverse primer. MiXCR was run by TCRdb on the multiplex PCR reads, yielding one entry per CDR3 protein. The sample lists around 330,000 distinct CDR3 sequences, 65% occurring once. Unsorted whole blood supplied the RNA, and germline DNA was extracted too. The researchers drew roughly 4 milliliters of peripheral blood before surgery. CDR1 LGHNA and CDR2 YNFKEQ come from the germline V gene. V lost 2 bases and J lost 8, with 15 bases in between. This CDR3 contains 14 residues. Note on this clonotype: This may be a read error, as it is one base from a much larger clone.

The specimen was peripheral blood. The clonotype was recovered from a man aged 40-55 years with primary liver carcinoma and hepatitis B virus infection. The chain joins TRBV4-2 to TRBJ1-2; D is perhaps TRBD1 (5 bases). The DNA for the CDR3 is TGTGCCAGCAGCCAATCCGCGAGGGGAGGCGGCTACACCTTC. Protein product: CASSQSARGGGYTF.